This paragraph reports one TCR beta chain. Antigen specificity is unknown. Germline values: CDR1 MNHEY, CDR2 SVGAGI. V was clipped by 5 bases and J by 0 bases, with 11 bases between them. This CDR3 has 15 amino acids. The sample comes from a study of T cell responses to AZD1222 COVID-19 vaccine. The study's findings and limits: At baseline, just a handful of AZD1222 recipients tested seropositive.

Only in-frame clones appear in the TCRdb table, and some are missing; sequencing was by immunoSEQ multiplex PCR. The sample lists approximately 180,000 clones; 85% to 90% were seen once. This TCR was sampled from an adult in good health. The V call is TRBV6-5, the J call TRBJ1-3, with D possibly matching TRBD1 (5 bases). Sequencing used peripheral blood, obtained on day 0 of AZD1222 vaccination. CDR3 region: CASSHRGASGNTIYF. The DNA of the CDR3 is TGTGCCAGCAGTCACCGCGGGGCCTCTGGAAACACCATATATTTT.